This T cell receptor (beta chain) originates from a study of blood T cells in healthy people across ages. Primed by a sample-barcoded 5' primer and a J-beta primer mix, a second PCR proceeded for about 6 to 12 cycles. One entry per CDR3 protein, called by TCRdb with MiXCR from the 5' RACE reads. This table holds around 1,000,000 distinct CDR3 sequences, around 27% found once. Notes on the study in general: Significant beta diversity loss was already apparent by age approximately 42, declining roughly linearly. There were more naive CD4+ cells and higher diversity in long-lived donors than in aged donors.

Turning to this clonotype: Its antigen remains unidentified.

This same sample was also taken into another study, of T cells of mothers and their children. That paper adds: Material was donated by three healthy Caucasian mothers and their six children. For the second PCR, the M1S primer put in sample barcodes and 2-4 random nucleotides.

Sequencing was done on a sample of blood. The clonotype originates from a girl aged 2 to 9 in good health.

The CDR3: CASSKGLGGTVHPNTEAFF. The CDR3 DNA reads TGTGCCAGCAGCAAAGGACTCGGAGGGACAGTACACCCGAACACTGAAGCTTTCTTT. The chain joins TRBV21-1 to TRBJ1-1; whether TRBD1, the table's D call, matches the DNA was not checked. TRBV21-1 is an annotated pseudogene. The CDR3 has 19 amino acids.